The TCR beta chain described here comes from a study of shared clonotypes between healthy human individuals. V dropped 9 bases and J dropped 6; count of bases not matched to a gene: 9. From germline, CDR1 is MNHEY and CDR2 SMNVEV (reference sequence). The CDR3 totals 14 residues. Positive CCR7 selection of CD45RO-negative cells yielded the naive CD8 cells, and terminally differentiated effector memory CD45RA+ cells were excluded. Donors were healthy HIV-negative adults without recently reported acute infections or vaccinations. Adults of Caucasian background living in Nashville, Tennessee made up all donors. As to this clone: The antigen remains undetermined.

Findings of the study overall: With a handful of donors compared, roughly 4.9% of naive CD4 clonotypes were shared.

The assay was carried out at the deep level. Method: immunoSEQ multiplex PCR; TCRdb's copy keeps in-frame clones and lacks some. The sample carries some 2,100,000 clones, about 93% recorded once. This chain uses TRBV27 with TRBJ2-7; 12 positions agree with TRBD1. This clonotype was obtained from a man in his late teens or twenties in good health. Some clones in this sample may be carry-over from other donors' samples. The sequencing input was naive CD8+ T cells from PBMCs. CDR3: CASGTGTGGVEQYF. The CDR3 nucleotides read TGTGCCAGTGGGACCGGGACAGGGGGCGTCGAGCAGTACTTC.